This TCR beta chain was retrieved from a study of T cell repertoires in cytomegalovirus infection. In the study overall: Through public TCR beta signatures, both CMV infection and matching HLA type were indicated. The study, taken as a whole, reports: Dominating the ex vivo response were TCR beta clonotypes that were CMV-specific and HLA-C-restricted.

The ends were cut back, 1 base at V and 6 bases at J, with 7 bases in the middle. Germline assignment: CDR1 SGHTA and CDR2 FQGNSA. The CDR3 contains 13 residues. This clonotype came up many times. Its antigen is not known. TCRdb recomputed calls from the reads with MiXCR, one row per CDR3 protein. This repertoire shows 200,000 to 300,000 distinct CDR3 sequences, about an eighth found once; its top ten account for 7.5% to 10%. The genes are TRBV7-2 and TRBJ2-1; the D is unclear. This clonotype was sampled from a human donor in good health (CMV status not recorded). Some clones in this sample may be carry-over from other donors' samples. The sample comprised PBMCs. The CDR3 sequence: CASSLERINEQFF. CDR3 DNA: TGTGCCAGCAGCTTAGAGCGTATCAATGAGCAGTTCTTC.